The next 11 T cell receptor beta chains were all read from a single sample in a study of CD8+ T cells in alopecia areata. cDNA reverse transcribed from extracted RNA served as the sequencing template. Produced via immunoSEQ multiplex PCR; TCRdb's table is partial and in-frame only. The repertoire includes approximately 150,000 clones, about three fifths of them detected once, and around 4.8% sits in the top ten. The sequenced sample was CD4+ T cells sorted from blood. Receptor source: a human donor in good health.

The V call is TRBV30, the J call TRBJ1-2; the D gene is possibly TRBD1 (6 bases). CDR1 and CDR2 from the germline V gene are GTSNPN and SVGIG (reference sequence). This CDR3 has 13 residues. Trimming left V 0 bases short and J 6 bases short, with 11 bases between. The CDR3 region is CAWSVYREDGYTF. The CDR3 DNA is TGTGCCTGGAGTGTTTACAGGGAGGATGGCTACACCTTC.

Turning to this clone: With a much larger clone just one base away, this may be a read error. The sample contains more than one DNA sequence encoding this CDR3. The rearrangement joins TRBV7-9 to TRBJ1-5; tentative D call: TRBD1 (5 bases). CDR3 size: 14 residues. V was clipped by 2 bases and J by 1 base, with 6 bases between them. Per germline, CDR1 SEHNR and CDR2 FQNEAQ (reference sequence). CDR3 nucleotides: TGTGCCAGCAGCTTACGGGACAGCAATCAGCCCCAGCATTTT. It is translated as CASSLRDSNQPQHF. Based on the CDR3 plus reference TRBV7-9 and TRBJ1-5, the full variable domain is DTGVSQNPRHKITKRGQNVTFRCDPISEHNRLYWYRQTLGQGPEFLTYFQNEAQLEKSRLLSDRFSAERPKGSFSTLEIQRTEQGDSAMYLCASSLRDSNQPQHFGDGTRLSIL.

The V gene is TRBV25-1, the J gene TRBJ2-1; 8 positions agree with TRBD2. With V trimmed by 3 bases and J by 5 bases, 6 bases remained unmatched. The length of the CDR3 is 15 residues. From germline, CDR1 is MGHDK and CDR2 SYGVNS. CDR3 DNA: TGTGCCAGCAGTGATAGCGGGATACGGGACAATGAGCAGTTCTTC. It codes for CASSDSGIRDNEQFF.

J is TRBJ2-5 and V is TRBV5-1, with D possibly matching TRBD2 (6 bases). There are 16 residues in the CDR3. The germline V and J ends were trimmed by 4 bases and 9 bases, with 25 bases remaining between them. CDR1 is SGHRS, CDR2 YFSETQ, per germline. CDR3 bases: TGCGCCAGCAGCCCTCAGGCTCTCCCTAATACGGGGGCCCAGTACTTC. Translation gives CASSPQALPNTGAQYF.

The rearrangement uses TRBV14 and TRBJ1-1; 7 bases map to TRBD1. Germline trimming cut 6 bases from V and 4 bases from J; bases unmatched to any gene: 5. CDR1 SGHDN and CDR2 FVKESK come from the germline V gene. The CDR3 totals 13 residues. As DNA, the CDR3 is TGTGCCAGCAGATATCAGGGGGGCACTGAAGCTTTCTTT. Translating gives CASRYQGGTEAFF.

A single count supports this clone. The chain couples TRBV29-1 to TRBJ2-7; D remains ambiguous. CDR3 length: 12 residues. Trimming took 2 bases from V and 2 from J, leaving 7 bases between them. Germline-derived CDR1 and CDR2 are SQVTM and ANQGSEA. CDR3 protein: CSVEISTYEQYF. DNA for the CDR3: TGCAGCGTTGAAATCTCAACCTACGAGCAGTACTTC.

This chain's CDR3 is CSARGGQVQYF. The CDR3 DNA follows: TGCAGTGCTAGAGGGGGACAGGTCCAGTATTTT. The chain links TRBV20-1 to TRBJ2-3; 8 nucleotides agree with TRBD1. CDR1 DFQATT and CDR2 SNEGSKA come from the germline V gene (reference sequence). The CDR3 has 11 amino acids. The V and J ends lost 1 base and 12 bases, in that order; junction bases with no gene match: 3.

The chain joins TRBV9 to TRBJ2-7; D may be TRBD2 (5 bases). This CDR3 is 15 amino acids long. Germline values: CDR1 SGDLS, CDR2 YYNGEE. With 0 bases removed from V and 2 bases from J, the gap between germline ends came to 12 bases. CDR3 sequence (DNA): TGTGCCAGCAGCGTAGGGGAGCCTAGGACCTACGAGCAGTACTTC. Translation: CASSVGEPRTYEQYF.

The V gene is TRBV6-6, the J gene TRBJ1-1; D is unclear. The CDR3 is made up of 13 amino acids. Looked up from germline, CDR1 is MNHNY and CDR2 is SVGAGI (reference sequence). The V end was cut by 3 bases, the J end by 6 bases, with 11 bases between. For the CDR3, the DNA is TGTGCCAGCAGTTATGCGGGGTTTCCTGAAGCTTTCTTT. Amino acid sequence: CASSYAGFPEAFF.

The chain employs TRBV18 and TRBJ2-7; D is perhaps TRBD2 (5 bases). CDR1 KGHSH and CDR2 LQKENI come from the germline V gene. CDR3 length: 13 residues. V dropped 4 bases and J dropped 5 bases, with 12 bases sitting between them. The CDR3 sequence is CASSLSRGNEQYF. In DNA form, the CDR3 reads TGTGCCAGCTCACTCTCTCGAGGGAACGAGCAGTACTTC.

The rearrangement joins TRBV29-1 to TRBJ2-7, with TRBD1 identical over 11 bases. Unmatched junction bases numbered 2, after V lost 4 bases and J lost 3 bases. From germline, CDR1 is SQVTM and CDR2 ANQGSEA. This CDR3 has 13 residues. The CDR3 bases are TGCAGCGTTGTGGGACAGGGGGGCTACGAGCAGTACTTC. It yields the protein CSVVGQGGYEQYF.